This record concerns one T cell receptor beta chain sequence. Antigen: not known. The sample comes from a study of cytomegalovirus exposure and HLA in healthy donors. The study ran its PCR with 60 Vbeta and 13 Jbeta primers. Profiled with immunoSEQ multiplex PCR; TCRdb holds only in-frame clones, not every one. The data hold roughly 150,000 clones, with 75% observed a single time. The germline gives CDR1 SNHLY, CDR2 FYNNEI. There are 15 residues in the CDR3. The V gene lost 3 bases and the J gene lost 0 bases, with 9 bases spanning the gap. Points from the study as a whole: Sequencing depth across donors, presence/absence analyses assumed, was roughly uniform.

The TCR comes from a female donor in good health and CMV-seronegative. The sequenced material came from PBMCs. The chain has TRBV2 and TRBJ2-4; no firm D call. This CDR3 is CASSEQTLAKNIQYF. CDR3 nucleotides: TGTGCCAGCAGTGAGCAAACTCTAGCCAAAAACATTCAGTACTTC.